Sequencing of this T cell receptor beta chain was carried out in a study of cytomegalovirus exposure and HLA in healthy donors. Study at large: Researchers found that roughly 81% of 350 to 500 genotyped donors fell within the Caucasian-associated ancestry cluster.

Study conclusions and caveats: Cytomegalovirus status, reportedly, was diagnosed with high specificity and sensitivity by the classifier.

Notes on this clone: Its matching antigen is unknown.

PCR was performed using 60 Vbeta and 13 Jbeta primers. The method was immunoSEQ multiplex PCR; TCRdb's version includes in-frame clones alone and lacks a portion of them. The table includes 150,000 to 200,000 clones, roughly 77% detected once. The sample comprised PBMCs. The receptor was isolated from a woman aged 25 to 39 in good health and CMV-seronegative.

The CDR3 sequence: CATSGGQLDYEQYF. As DNA, the CDR3 is TGTGCCACCAGCGGCGGTCAGTTGGACTACGAGCAGTACTTC. J is TRBJ2-7 and V is TRBV15; D remains ambiguous. The germline V and J ends were trimmed by 5 bases and 3 bases, with 14 bases remaining between them. CDR1 and CDR2 (germline): LNHNV, YYDKDF (reference sequence). The CDR3 sequence is 14 residues long.